A selection of T cell receptor beta chains follows, all from one sample in a study of Ad26.COV2.S vaccination and SARS-CoV-2 variants. This table comes from immunoSEQ multiplex PCR, and its TCRdb copy is limited to in-frame clones, with some not included. The sample lists some 350,000 clones; 90% were seen once. This specimen consisted of peripheral blood, obtained in a trial of Ad26.COV2.S vaccine versus placebo. These receptors all come from a person between 18 and 65 years old who received the Ad26.COV2.S COVID-19 vaccine or a placebo. CDR3s include the opening cysteine and the closing phenylalanine or tryptophan. The D gene is left open where the match is weak.

v_call,d_call,cdr3_length,j_call,cdr3_nt,cdr3_aa
TRBV27,-,13,TRBJ1-2,TGTGCCAGCAGTCCCCTAGGAGTCTATGGCTACACCTTC,CASSPLGVYGYTF
TRBV19,TRBD1,17,TRBJ1-2,TGTGCCAGTAGTATAGGAGTAGAGAGGACAGGGAACTATGGCTACACCTTC,CASSIGVERTGNYGYTF
TRBV7-9,-,13,TRBJ1-2,TGTGCCAGCAGCTCGGGATGGATGTATGGCTACACCTTC,CASSSGWMYGYTF
TRBV7-8,-,12,TRBJ1-6,TGTGCCAGCAGCTTATGGAATTCACCCCTCCACTTT,CASSLWNSPLHF
TRBV5-1,-,15,TRBJ1-2,TGCGCCAGCAGCTTGAGTCCGACGATTGACTATGGCTACACCTTC,CASSLSPTIDYGYTF
TRBV5-8,TRBD1,13,TRBJ1-1,TGTGCCAGCACAGCCTTTGGGACAGCTGAAGCTTTCTTT,CASTAFGTAEAFF
TRBV3-1/TRBV3-2,-,21,TRBJ1-4,TGTGCCAGCAGCCAACAGGATTCCAGAGGTGGGGGGGAAGGAGCTAATGAAAAACTGTTTTTT,CASSQQDSRGGGEGANEKLFF
TRBV7-2,-,14,TRBJ2-2,TGTGCCAGCAGCTTAAGGGGCTACACCGGGGAGCTGTTTTTT,CASSLRGYTGELFF
TRBV2,-,15,TRBJ1-1,TGTGCCAGCAGGGCTCCGGGACGGTGGAACACTGAAGCTTTCTTT,CASRAPGRWNTEAFF
TRBV19,-,14,TRBJ1-3,TGTGCCAGTTACGACGGGAGCTCTGGAAACACCATATATTTT,CASYDGSSGNTIYF
TRBV12-5,TRBD2,18,TRBJ2-1,TGTGCTAGTGGTTTGGCCAAAATTCTAGCGGGGGTTGACAATGAGCAGTTCTTC,CASGLAKILAGVDNEQFF
TRBV7-9,TRBD1,16,TRBJ2-7,TGTGCCAGCAGCCAACCAGCCCCGACAGGGGTGTACGAGCAGTACTTC,CASSQPAPTGVYEQYF
TRBV21-1,-,24,TRBJ2-6,TGTGCCAGCGCCCGGGACAGGGGCCCGAAACACCTCTTTAACATAGACTCTGGGGCCAACGTCCTGACTTTC,CASARDRGPKHLFNIDSGANVLTF
TRBV5-6,-,14,TRBJ1-6,TGTGCCAGCAGCCCCGGACTATTCAATTCACCCCTCCACTTT,CASSPGLFNSPLHF